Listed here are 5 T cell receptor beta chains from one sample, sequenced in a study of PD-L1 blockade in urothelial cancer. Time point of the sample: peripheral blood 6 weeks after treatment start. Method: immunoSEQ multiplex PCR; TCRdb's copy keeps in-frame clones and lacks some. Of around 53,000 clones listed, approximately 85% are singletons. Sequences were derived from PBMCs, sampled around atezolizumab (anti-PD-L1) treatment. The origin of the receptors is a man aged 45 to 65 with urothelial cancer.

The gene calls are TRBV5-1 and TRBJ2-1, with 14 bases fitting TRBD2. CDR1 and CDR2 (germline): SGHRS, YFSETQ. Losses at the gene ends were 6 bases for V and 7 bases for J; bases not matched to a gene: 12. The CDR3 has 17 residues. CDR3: CASTSRTSGGLGNEQFF. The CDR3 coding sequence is TGCGCCAGCACCTCACGGACTAGCGGGGGGCTGGGGAATGAGCAGTTCTTC.

The CDR3: CASSPRGGESYNEQFF. Here the CDR3 DNA reads TGTGCCAGCTCACCCAGAGGGGGGGAGTCCTACAATGAGCAGTTCTTC. V and J are TRBV18 and TRBJ2-1; possibly TRBD2 for D (7 bases). The CDR3 runs 16 residues. The V and J ends lost 3 bases and 1 base respectively, with 13 bases between them. The germline V gene has CDR1 KGHSH and CDR2 LQKENI. The whole variable domain, filled in from reference TRBV18 and TRBJ2-1, reads NAGVMQNPRHLVRRRGQEARLRCSPMKGHSHVYWYRQLPEEGLKFMVYLQKENIIDESGMPKERFSAEFPKEGPSILRIQQVVRGDSAAYFCASSPRGGESYNEQFFGPGTRLTVL.

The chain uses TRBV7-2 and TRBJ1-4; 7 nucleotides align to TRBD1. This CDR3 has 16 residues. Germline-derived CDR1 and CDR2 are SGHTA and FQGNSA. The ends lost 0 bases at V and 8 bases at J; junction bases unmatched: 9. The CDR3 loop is CASSLAHGGGGEKLFF. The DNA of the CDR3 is TGTGCCAGCAGCTTAGCGCATGGAGGGGGCGGGGAAAAACTGTTTTTT.

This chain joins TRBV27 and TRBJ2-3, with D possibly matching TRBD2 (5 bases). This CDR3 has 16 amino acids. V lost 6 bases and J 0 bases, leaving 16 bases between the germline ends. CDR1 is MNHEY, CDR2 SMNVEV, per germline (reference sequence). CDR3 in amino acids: CASSHRTSPSTDTQYF. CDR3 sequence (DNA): TGTGCCAGCAGCCACCGGACTTCCCCTAGCACAGATACGCAGTATTTT.

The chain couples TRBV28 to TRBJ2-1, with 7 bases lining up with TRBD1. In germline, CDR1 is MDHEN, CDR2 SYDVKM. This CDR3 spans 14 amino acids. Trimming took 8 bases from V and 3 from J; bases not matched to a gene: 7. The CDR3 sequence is CASDHRDSYNEQFF. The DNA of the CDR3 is TGTGCCAGCGATCACCGGGACAGCTACAATGAGCAGTTCTTC.